The clone carrying this TCR beta chain has ten or more counts. Its specificity is unknown. Germline assignment: CDR1 MNHEY and CDR2 SVGAGI. V was pared by 5 bases and J by 4 bases, with 8 bases between. This CDR3 spans 13 amino acids. Study results and caveats: Greatest tumor Treg TCR overlap was with tumor naive CD4+ cells.

The memory fraction was CD4+CD45RO+CD25- cells. Full-length variable regions came from constant-region reverse primers plus semi-nested Nested Universal Primer A PCR. TCRdb re-analysed the 5' RACE reads in MiXCR, keeping a single row per CDR3 protein. Among roughly 7,800 distinct CDR3 sequences, more than 15% were seen once, and the ten largest hold 3.5%. The receptor was derived from a female donor with breast cancer. Material: memory CD4+ T cells sorted from blood. Subset meaning: memory CD4+ T cells, CD4+CD45RO+CD25-. V usage is TRBV6-5 and J usage is TRBJ2-2, with D perhaps given as TRBD1 or TRBD2 (5 bases each). The CDR3 DNA follows: TGTGCCAGCAGTGGGACCCCCACCGGGGAGCTGTTTTTT. Protein product: CASSGTPTGELFF.